This paragraph covers one T cell receptor beta chain sequence. This sample was taken from a study of control samples from healthy donors and cancer patients. Only in-frame clones appear in the TCRdb table, and some are missing; sequencing was by immunoSEQ multiplex PCR. The sample has approximately 84,000 clones, roughly 78% seen once. CDR3 length: 16 amino acids. Trimming removed 4 bases from V and 7 bases from J; junction bases left unmatched: 12. Germline V CDR1 and CDR2: MDHEN, SYDVKM. This chain connects TRBV28 to TRBJ2-2, with 7 bases that match TRBD2. Specimen: blood. This TCR came from a woman aged 55-69 years in good health. The CDR3 spells CASSWGSSGPGGELFF. Written as DNA, the CDR3 is TGTGCCAGCAGTTGGGGGAGTAGCGGGCCGGGCGGGGAGCTGTTTTTT.